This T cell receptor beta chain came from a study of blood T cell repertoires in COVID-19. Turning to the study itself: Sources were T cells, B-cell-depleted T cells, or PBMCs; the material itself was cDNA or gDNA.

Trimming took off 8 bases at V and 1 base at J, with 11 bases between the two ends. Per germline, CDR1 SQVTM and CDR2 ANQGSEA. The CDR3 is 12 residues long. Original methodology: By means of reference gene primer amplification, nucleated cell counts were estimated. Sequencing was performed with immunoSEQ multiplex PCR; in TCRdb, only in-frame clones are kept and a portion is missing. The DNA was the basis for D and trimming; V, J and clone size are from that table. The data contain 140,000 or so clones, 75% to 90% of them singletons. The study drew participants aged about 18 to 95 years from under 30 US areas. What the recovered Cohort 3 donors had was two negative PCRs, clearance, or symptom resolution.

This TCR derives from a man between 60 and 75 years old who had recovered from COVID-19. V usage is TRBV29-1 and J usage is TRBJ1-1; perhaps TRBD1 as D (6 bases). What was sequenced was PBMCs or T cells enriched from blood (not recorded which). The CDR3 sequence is CSMGQTNTEAFF. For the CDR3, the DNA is TGCAGCATGGGACAAACGAACACTGAAGCTTTCTTT.